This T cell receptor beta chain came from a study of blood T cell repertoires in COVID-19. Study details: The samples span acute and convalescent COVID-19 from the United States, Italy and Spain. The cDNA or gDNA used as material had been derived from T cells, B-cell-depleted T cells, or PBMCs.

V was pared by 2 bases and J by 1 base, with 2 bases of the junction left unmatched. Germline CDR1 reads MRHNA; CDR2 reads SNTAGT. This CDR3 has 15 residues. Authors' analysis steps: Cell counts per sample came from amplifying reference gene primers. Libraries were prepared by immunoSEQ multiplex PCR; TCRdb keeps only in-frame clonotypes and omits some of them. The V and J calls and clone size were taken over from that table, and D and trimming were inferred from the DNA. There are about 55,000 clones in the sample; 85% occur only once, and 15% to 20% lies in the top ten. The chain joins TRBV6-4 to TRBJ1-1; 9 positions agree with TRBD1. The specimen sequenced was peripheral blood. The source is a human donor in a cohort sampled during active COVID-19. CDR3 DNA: TGTGCCAGCAGTGACAAGACAGGGGGGAACACTGAAGCTTTCTTT. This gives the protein CASSDKTGGNTEAFF.